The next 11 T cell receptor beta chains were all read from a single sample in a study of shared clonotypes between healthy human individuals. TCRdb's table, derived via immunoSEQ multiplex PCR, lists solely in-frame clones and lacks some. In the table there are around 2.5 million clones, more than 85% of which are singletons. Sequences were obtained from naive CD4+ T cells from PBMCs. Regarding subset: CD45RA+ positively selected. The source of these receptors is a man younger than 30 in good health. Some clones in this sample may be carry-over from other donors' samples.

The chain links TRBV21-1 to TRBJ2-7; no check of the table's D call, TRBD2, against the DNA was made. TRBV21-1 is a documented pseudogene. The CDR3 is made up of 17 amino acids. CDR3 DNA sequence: TGTGCCAGCAGCAAAGATGGGCAGCGGGGATCGACCTACGAGCAGTACTTC. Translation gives CASSKDGQRGSTYEQYF.

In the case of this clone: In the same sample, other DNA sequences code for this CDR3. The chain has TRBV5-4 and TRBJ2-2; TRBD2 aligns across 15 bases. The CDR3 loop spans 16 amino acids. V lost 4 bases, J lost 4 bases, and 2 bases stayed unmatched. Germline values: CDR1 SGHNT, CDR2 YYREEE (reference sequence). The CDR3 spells CASSTGLAGGTGELFF. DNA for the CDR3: TGTGCCAGCAGCACGGGACTAGCGGGAGGCACCGGGGAGCTGTTTTTT.

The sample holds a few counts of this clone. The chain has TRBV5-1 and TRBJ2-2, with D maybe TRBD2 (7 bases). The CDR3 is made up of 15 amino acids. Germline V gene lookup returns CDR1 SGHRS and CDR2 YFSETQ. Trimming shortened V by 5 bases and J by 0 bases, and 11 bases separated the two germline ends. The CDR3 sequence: CASSGRGPNTGELFF. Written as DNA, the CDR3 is TGCGCCAGCAGTGGGCGGGGGCCGAACACCGGGGAGCTGTTTTTT.

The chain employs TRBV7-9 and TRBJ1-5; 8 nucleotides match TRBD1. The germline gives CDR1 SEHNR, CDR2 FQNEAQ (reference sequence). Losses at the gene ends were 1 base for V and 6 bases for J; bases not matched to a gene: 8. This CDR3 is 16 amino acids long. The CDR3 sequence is CASSLGSGQVGQPQHF. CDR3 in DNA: TGTGCCAGCAGCTTAGGTTCGGGACAGGTCGGTCAGCCCCAGCATTTT.

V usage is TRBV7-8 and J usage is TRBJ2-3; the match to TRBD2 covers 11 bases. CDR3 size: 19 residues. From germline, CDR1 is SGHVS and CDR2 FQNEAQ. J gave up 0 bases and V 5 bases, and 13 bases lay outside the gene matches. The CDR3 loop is CASSPLLAGEKLSTDTQYF. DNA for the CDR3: TGTGCCAGCAGCCCGCTACTAGCGGGAGAAAAGCTTAGCACAGATACGCAGTATTTT.

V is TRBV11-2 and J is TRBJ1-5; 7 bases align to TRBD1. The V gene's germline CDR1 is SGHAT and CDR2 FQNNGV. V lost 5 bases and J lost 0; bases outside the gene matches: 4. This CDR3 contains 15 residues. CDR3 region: CASSLGQLSNQPQHF. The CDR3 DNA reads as TGTGCCAGCAGCCTGGGACAGCTTAGCAATCAGCCCCAGCATTTT.

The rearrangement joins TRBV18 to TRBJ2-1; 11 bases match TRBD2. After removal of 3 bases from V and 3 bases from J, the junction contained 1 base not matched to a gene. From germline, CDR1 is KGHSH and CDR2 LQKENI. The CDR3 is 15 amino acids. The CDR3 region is CASSPTSGIYNEQFF. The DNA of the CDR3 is TGTGCCAGCTCACCGACTAGCGGGATCTACAATGAGCAGTTCTTC.

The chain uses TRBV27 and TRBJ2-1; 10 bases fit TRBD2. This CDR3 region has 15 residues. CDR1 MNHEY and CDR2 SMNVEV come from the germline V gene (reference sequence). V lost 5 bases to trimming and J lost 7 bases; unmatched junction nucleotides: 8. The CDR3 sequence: CASSISGRARNEQFF. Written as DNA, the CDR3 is TGTGCCAGCAGTATAAGCGGGAGGGCAAGGAATGAGCAGTTCTTC.

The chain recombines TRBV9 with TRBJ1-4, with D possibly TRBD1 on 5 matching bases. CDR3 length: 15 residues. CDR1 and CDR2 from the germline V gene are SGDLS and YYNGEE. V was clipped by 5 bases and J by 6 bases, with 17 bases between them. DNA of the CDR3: TGTGCCAGCAGGGCAGGAGACGGGGGACATGAAAAACTGTTTTTT. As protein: CASRAGDGGHEKLFF.

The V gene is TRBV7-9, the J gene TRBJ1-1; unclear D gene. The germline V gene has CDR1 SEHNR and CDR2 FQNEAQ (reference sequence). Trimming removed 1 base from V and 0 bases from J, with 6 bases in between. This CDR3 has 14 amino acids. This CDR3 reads CASSLGFVNTEAFF. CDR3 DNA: TGTGCCAGCAGCTTAGGGTTCGTGAACACTGAAGCTTTCTTT.

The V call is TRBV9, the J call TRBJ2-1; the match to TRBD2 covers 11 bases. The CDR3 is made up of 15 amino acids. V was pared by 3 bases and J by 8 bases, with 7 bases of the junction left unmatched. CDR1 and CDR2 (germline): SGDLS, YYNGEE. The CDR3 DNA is TGTGCCAGCAGCGCGAGACTAGCGGGACTCTATGAGCAGTTCTTC. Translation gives CASSARLAGLYEQFF.